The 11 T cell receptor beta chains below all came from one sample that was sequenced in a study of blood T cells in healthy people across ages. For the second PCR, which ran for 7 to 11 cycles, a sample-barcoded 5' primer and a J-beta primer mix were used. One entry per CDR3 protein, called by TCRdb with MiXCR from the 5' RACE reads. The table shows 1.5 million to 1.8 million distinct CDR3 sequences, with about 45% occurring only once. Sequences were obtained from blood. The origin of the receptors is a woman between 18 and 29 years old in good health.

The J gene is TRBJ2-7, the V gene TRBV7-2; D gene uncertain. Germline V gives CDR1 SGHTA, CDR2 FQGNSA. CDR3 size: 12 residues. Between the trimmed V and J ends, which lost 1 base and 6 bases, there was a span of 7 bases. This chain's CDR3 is CASSLGEGEQYF. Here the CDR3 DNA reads TGTGCCAGCAGCTTAGGAGAAGGCGAGCAGTACTTC. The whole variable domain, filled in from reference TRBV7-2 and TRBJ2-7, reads GAGVSQSPSNKVTEKGKDVELRCDPISGHTALYWYRQSLGQGLEFLIYFQGNSAPDKSGLPSDRFSAERTGGSVSTLTIQRTQQEDSAVYLCASSLGEGEQYFGPGTRLTVT.

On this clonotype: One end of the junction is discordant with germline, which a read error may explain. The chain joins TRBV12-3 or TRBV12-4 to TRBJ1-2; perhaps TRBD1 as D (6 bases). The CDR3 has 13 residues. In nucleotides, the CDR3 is TGTGCCAGCAGTGCCGGACAGTACTATAGCTACACCTTC. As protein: CASSAGQYYSYTF.

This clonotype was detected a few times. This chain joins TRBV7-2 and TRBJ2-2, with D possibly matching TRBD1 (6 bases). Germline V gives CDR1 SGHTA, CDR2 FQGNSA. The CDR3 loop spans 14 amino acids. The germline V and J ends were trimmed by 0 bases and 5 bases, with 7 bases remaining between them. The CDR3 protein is CASSLATGTGELFF. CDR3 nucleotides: TGTGCCAGCAGCTTAGCAACAGGGACCGGGGAGCTGTTTTTT. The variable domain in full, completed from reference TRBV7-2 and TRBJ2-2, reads GAGVSQSPSNKVTEKGKDVELRCDPISGHTALYWYRQSLGQGLEFLIYFQGNSAPDKSGLPSDRFSAERTGGSVSTLTIQRTQQEDSAVYLCASSLATGTGELFFGEGSRLTVL.

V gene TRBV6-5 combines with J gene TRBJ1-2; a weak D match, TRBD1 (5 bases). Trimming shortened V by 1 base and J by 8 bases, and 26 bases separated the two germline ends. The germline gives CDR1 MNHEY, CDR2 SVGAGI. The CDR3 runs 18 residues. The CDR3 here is CASSYWGSPRTGFFGYTF. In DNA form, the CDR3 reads TGTGCCAGCAGTTACTGGGGCAGCCCCCGTACCGGGTTCTTCGGCTACACCTTC.

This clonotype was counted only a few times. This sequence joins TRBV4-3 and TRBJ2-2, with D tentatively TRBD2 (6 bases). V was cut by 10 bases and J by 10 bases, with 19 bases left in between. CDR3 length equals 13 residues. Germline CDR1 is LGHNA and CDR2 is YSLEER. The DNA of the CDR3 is TGCGCCACTCGAGCGCGGGATAAAACGGAGCTGTTTTTT. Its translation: CATRARDKTELFF.

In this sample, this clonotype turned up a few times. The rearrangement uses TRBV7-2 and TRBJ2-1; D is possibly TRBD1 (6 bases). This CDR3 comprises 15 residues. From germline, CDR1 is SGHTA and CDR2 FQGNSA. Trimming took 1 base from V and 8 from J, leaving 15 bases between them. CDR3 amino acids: CASSLGAQGRHEQFF. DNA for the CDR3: TGTGCCAGCAGCTTAGGGGCACAGGGTAGGCATGAGCAGTTCTTC.

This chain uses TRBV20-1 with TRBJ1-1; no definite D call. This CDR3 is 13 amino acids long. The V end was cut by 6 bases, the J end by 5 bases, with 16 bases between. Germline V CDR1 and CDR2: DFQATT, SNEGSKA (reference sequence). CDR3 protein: CSAEDPRQTEAFF. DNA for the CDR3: TGCAGTGCAGAGGATCCACGGCAAACTGAAGCTTTCTTT.

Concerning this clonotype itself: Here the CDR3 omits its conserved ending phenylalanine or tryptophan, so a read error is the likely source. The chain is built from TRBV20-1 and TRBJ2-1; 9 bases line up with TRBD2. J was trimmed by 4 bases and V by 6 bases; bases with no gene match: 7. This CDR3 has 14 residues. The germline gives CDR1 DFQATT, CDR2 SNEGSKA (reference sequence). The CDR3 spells CSAMTSGVYNEQFL. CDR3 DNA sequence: TGCAGTGCCATGACTAGCGGTGTTTACAATGAGCAGTTCTTA.

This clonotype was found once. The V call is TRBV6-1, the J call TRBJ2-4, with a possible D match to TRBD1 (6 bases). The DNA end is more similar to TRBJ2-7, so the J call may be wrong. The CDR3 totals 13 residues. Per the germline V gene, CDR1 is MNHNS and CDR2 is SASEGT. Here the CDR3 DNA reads TGTGCCAGCATGTCCCTCAACAGGGACGAGCAGTACTTC. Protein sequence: CASMSLNRDEQYF.

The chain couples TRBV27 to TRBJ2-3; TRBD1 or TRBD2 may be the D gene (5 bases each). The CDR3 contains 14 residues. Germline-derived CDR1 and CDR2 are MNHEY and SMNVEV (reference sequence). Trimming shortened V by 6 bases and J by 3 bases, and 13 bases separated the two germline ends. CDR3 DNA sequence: TGTGCCAGCAGGCGAGGGGTACGGACAGATACGCAGTATTTT. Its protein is CASRRGVRTDTQYF.

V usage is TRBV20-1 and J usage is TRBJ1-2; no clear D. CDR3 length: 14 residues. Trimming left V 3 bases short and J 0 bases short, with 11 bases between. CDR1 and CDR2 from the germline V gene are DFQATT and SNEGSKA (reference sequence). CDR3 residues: CSASPGQPNYGYTF. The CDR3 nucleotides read TGCAGTGCTAGCCCAGGCCAACCTAACTATGGCTACACCTTC.